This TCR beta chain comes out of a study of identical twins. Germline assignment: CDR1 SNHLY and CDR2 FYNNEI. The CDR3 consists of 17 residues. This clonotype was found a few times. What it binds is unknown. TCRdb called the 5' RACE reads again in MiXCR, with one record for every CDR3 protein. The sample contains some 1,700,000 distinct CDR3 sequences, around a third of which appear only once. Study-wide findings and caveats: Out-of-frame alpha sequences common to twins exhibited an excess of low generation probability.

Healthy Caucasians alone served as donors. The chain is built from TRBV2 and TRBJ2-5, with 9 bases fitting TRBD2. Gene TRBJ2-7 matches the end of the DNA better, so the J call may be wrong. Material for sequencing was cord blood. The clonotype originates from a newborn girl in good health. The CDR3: CASSEALLAGLTYEQYF. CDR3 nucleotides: TGTGCCAGCAGTGAAGCGCTTCTAGCGGGACTTACCTACGAGCAGTACTTC.